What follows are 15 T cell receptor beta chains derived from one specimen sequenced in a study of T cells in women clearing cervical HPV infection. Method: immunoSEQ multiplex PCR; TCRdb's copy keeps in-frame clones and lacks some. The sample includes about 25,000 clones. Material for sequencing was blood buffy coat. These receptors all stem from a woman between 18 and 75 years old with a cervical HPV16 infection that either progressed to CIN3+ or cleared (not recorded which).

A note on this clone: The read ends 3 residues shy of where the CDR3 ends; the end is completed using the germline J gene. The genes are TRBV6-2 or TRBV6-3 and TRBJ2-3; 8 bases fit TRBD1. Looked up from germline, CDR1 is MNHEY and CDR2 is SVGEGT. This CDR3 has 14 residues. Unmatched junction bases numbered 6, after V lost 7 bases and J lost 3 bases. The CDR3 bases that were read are TGTGCCAGCAAAACGGGACAGGTTACAGATACG. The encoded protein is CASKTGQVTDT. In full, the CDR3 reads CASKTGQVTDTQYF.

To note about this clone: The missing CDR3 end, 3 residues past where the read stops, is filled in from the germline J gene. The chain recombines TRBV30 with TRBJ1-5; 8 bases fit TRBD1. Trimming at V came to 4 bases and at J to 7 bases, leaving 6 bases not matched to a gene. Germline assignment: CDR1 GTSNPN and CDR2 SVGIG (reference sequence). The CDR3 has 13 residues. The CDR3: CAWNQGAGQPQHF. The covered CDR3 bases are TGTGCCTGGAACCAGGGGGCTGGCCAGCCC. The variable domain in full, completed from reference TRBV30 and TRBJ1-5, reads SQTIHQWPATLVQPVGSPLSLECTVEGTSNPNLYWYRQAAGRGLQLLFYSVGIGQISSEVPQNLSASRPQDRQFILSSKKLLLSDSGFYLCAWNQGAGQPQHFGDGTRLSIL.

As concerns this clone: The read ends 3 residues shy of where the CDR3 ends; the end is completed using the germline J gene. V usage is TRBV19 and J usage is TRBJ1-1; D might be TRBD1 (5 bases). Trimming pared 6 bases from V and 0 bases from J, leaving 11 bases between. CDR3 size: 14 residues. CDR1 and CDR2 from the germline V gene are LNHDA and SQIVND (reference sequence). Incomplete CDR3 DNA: TGTGCCAGTAGGGGGCTTTCGGTGAACACTGAA. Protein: CASRGLSVNTE. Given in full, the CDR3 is CASRGLSVNTEAFF.

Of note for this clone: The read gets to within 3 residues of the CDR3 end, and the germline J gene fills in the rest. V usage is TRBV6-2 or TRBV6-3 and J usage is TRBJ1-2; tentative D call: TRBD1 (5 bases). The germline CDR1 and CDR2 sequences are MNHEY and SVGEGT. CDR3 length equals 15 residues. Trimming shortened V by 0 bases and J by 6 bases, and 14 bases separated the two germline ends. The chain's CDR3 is CASSYSLLGRDGYTF. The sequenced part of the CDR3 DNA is TGTGCCAGCAGTTACTCCCTACTGGGCAGGGATGGC.

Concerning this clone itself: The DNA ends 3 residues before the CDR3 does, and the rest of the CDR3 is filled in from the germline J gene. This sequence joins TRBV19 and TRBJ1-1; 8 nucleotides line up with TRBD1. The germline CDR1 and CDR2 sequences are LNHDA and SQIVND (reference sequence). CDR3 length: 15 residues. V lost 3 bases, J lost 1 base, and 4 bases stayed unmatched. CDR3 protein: CASSILGTGNTEAFF. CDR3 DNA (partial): TGTGCCAGTAGTATCCTGGGGACAGGGAACACTGAA.

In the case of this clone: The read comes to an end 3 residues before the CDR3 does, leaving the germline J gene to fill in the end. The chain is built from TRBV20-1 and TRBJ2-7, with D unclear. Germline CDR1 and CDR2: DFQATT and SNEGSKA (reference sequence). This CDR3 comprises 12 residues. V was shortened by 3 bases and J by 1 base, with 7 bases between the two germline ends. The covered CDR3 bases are TGCAGTGCTAGGGTCGGGTCCTACGAG. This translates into CSARVGSYE. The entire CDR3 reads CSARVGSYEQYF.

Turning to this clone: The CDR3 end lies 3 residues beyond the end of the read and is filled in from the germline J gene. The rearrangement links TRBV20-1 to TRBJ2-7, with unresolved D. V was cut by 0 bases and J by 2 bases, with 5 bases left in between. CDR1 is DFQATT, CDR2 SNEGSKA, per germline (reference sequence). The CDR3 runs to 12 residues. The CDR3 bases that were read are TGCAGTGCTAGAGAACAAACCTACGAG. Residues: CSAREQTYE. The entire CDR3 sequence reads CSAREQTYEQYF.

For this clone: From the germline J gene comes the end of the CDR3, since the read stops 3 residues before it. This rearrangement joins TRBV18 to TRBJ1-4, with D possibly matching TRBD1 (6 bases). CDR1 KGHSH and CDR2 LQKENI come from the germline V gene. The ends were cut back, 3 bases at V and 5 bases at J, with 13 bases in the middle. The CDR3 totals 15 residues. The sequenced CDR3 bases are TGTGCCAGCTCACCCCGGCGGGGGGCGAATGAAAAA. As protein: CASSPRRGANEK. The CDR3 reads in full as CASSPRRGANEKLFF.

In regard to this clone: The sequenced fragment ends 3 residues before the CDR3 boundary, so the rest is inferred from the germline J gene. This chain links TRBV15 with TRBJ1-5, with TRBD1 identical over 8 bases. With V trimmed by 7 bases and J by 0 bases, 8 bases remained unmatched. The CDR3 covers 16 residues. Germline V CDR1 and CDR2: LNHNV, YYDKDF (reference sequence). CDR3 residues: CATMPDRGNSNQPQHF. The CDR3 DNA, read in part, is TGTGCCACCATGCCAGACAGGGGCAATAGCAATCAGCCC. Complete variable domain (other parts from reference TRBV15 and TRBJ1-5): DAMVIQNPRYQVTQFGKPVTLSCSQTLNHNVMYWYQQKSSQAPKLLFHYYDKDFNNEADTPDNFQSRRPNTSFCFLDIRSPGLGDTAMYLCATMPDRGNSNQPQHFGDGTRLSIL.

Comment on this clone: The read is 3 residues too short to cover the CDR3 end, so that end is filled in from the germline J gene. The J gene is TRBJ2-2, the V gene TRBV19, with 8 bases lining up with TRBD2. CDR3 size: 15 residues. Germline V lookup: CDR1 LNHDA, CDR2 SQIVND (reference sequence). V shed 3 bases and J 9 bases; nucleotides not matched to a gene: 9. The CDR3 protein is CASSIVGGGNRELFF. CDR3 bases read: TGTGCCAGTAGTATTGTTGGCGGGGGGAATCGGGAG. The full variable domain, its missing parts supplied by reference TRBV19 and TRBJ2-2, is DGGITQSPKYLFRKEGQNVTLSCEQNLNHDAMYWYRQDPGQGLRLIYYSQIVNDFQKGDIAEGYSVSREKKESFPLTVTSAQKNPTAFYLCASSIVGGGNRELFFGEGSRLTVL.

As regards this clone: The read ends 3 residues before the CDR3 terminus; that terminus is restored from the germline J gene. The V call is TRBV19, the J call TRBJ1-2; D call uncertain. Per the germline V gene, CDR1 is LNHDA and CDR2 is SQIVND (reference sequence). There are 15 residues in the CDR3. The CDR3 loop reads CASSILALAKNIYTF. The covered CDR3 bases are TGTGCCAGTAGTATACTTGCCCTAGCCAAAAACATC. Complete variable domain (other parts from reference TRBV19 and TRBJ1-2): DGGITQSPKYLFRKEGQNVTLSCEQNLNHDAMYWYRQDPGQGLRLIYYSQIVNDFQKGDIAEGYSVSREKKESFPLTVTSAQKNPTAFYLCASSILALAKNIYTFGSGTRLTVV.

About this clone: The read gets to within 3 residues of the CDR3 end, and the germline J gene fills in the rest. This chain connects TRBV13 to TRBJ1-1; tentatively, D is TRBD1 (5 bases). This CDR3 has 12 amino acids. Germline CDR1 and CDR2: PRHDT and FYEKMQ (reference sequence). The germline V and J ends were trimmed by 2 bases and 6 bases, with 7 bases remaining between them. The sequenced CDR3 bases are TGTGCCAGCAGCTTACGGGGGGCTGAA. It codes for CASSLRGAE. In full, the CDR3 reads CASSLRGAEAFF.

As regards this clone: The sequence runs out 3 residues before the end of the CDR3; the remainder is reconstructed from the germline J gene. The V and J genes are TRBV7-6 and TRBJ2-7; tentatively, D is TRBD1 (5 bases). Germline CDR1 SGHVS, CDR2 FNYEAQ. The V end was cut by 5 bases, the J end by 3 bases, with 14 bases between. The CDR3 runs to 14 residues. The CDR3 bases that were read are TGTGCCAGCAGCCCCAGGCAGGGATACTACGAG. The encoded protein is CASSPRQGYYE. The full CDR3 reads CASSPRQGYYEQYF.

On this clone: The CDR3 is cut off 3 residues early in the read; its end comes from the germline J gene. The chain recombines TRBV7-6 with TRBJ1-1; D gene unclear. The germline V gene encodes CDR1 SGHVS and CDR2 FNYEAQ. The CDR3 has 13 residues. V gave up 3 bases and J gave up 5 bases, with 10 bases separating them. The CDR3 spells CASSFSDWTEAFF. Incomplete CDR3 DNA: TGTGCCAGCAGCTTTTCAGATTGGACTGAA.

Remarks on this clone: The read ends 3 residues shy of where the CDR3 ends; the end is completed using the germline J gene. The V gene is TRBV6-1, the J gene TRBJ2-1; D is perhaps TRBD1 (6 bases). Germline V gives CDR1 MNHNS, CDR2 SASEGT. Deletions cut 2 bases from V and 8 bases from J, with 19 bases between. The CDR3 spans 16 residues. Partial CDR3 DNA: TGTGCCAGCAGTGAAAAGGGCCGGAGTTGGGGGCATGAG. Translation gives CASSEKGRSWGHE. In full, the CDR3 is CASSEKGRSWGHEQFF.